The rows below give T cell receptor beta chains drawn from one sample of a study of cytomegalovirus exposure and HLA in healthy donors. Generated by immunoSEQ multiplex PCR, the TCRdb table keeps only in-frame clones and is missing some. The table records approximately 150,000 clones, roughly three quarters of them present only once. Sequencing was carried out using PBMCs. The receptors come from a man aged 60 to 69 in good health and CMV-seronegative. CDR3s include the opening cysteine and the closing phenylalanine or tryptophan. A D gene is named only where the DNA matches it firmly. Clone sizes are given selectively: once, few, many, or a class where the clone is expanded.

v_call	j_call	d_call	clone_size	cdr3_aa	cdr3_nt
TRBV10-1	TRBJ2-7	.	few	CASSESIQGRYEQYF	TGCGCCAGCAGTGAGTCGATCCAGGGGCGCTACGAGCAGTACTTC
TRBV7-8	TRBJ2-1	.	.	CASSLEIGVDNEQFF	TGTGCCAGCAGCTTAGAGATAGGGGTGGACAATGAGCAGTTCTTC
TRBV9	TRBJ1-3	.	.	CASSPRGGSGNTIYF	TGTGCCAGCAGCCCCCGGGGGGGCTCTGGAAACACCATATATTTT
TRBV30	TRBJ2-1	.	once	CAWSVMSGSLIHEQFF	TGTGCCTGGAGTGTAATGTCCGGGAGCCTGATACATGAGCAGTTCTTC
TRBV28	TRBJ2-7	TRBD1	.	CASSPPGQGVYEQYF	TGTGCCAGCAGCCCGCCCGGACAGGGGGTCTACGAGCAGTACTTC
TRBV6-5	TRBJ2-3	.	.	CASSYSGRSEDTQYF	TGTGCCAGCAGTTACTCGGGGAGGAGTGAAGATACGCAGTATTTT
TRBV5-4	TRBJ2-3	TRBD2	.	CASSGAGGVTDTQYF	TGTGCCAGCAGCGGAGCGGGGGGGGTTACAGATACGCAGTATTTT
TRBV11-2	TRBJ2-5	.	.	CASSLGSAAETQYF	TGTGCCAGCAGCTTAGGGTCCGCAGCGGAGACCCAGTACTTC
TRBV19	TRBJ2-7	TRBD2	.	CASSMVAGAPYEQYF	TGTGCCAGTAGTATGGTAGCGGGAGCCCCCTACGAGCAGTACTTC
TRBV30	TRBJ2-2	TRBD1	.	CACTFRDRGHGGELFF	TGTGCCTGTACCTTTCGGGACAGGGGGCATGGCGGGGAGCTGTTTTTT
TRBV19	TRBJ2-2	TRBD2	few	CASSISGLAGASRTGELFF	TGTGCCAGTAGTATCTCAGGACTAGCGGGGGCCTCGCGGACCGGGGAGCTGTTTTTT
TRBV6-5	TRBJ2-7	TRBD1	.	CASSYSRTGDYEQYF	TGTGCCAGCAGTTACTCAAGGACAGGGGACTACGAGCAGTACTTC
TRBV4-3	TRBJ2-3	.	.	CASSQVYINTQYF	TGCGCCAGCAGCCAGGTCTATATAAATACGCAGTATTTT
TRBV2	TRBJ1-5	.	.	CASSETGRLNSNQPQHF	TGTGCCAGCAGTGAAACAGGGCGGCTTAATAGCAATCAGCCCCAGCATTTT
TRBV5-1	TRBJ2-7	TRBD2	.	CASSPGPGLANEQYF	TGCGCCAGCAGCCCCGGGCCGGGACTAGCGAACGAGCAGTACTTC
TRBV30	TRBJ1-1	.	.	CAWSVQLGNTEAFF	TGTGCCTGGAGTGTACAGTTGGGGAACACTGAAGCTTTCTTT
TRBV7-2	TRBJ2-1	.	.	CASSLQTSSYNEQFF	TGTGCCAGCAGCCTCCAAACGAGCTCCTACAATGAGCAGTTCTTC
TRBV19	TRBJ2-3	TRBD2	.	CASSIRGLAGGTDTQYF	TGTGCCAGTAGTATCCGGGGACTAGCGGGAGGCACAGATACGCAGTATTTT
TRBV19	TRBJ2-2	.	.	CASSIGARGTGELFF	TGTGCCAGTAGTATAGGAGCTAGAGGCACCGGGGAGCTGTTTTTT
TRBV9	TRBJ1-2	TRBD1	.	CASSTWTGNYGYTF	TGTGCCAGCAGCACCTGGACAGGGAACTATGGCTACACCTTC
TRBV29-1	TRBJ2-7	TRBD1	.	CSVLTGLHYEQYF	TGCAGCGTTCTGACAGGGCTCCACTACGAGCAGTACTTC
TRBV7-2	TRBJ2-1	.	.	CASSLDIAPLEQFF	TGTGCCAGCAGCTTAGATATAGCGCCCCTTGAGCAGTTCTTC
TRBV29-1	TRBJ2-1	TRBD2	.	CSVSSGTSGYNEQFF	TGCAGCGTTTCATCCGGGACTAGCGGCTACAATGAGCAGTTCTTC
TRBV6-6	TRBJ2-3	TRBD2	.	CASSAPGTSSYF	TGTGCCAGCAGTGCACCCGGGACTAGCTCCTATTTT
TRBV11-2	TRBJ2-5	TRBD2	.	CASSIGTSGQQETQYF	TGTGCCAGCAGCATCGGGACTAGCGGGCAACAAGAGACCCAGTACTTC
TRBV5-1	TRBJ1-6	TRBD1	.	CASSLGWTGDSPLHF	TGCGCCAGCAGCTTGGGCTGGACAGGGGATTCACCCCTCCACTTT
TRBV11-3	TRBJ2-1	.	.	CASSSHRVNEQFF	TGTGCCAGCAGCTCTCACAGGGTTAATGAGCAGTTCTTC
TRBV6-5	TRBJ2-3	TRBD2	few	CASSASGGTDTQYF	TGTGCCAGCAGTGCTAGCGGGGGCACAGATACGCAGTATTTT
TRBV28	TRBJ1-2	.	.	CASSLRALGYGYTF	TGTGCCAGCAGTTTGAGGGCGCTCGGATATGGCTACACCTTC
TRBV4-1	TRBJ2-5	TRBD2	.	CASSQGARGGQETQYF	TGCGCCAGCAGCCAAGGAGCGCGGGGGGGACAAGAGACCCAGTACTTC
TRBV5-4	TRBJ1-6	TRBD1	.	CASSTMDRGWEHSPLHF	TGTGCCAGCAGCACAATGGACAGGGGGTGGGAGCATTCACCCCTCCACTTT
TRBV2	TRBJ2-7	.	.	CASSDLWAGRSEQYF	TGTGCCAGCAGTGACCTTTGGGCAGGGCGGAGCGAGCAGTACTTC
TRBV4-3	TRBJ2-7	TRBD1	.	CASSQDEGQGATYEQYF	TGCGCCAGCAGCCAAGATGAGGGACAGGGGGCCACCTACGAGCAGTACTTC
TRBV4-3	TRBJ2-2	TRBD1	.	CASSQHLQGQGTTGELFF	TGCGCCAGCAGCCAACATCTGCAGGGACAGGGTACAACCGGGGAGCTGTTTTTT
TRBV21-1	TRBJ1-2	.	.	CASSTQAGRVCYTF	TGTGCCAGCAGCACCCAGGCGGGACGGGTTTGCTACACCTTC
TRBV10-3	TRBJ2-1	TRBD2	.	CAIRGLAGDNEQFF	TGTGCCATCAGAGGACTAGCGGGAGACAATGAGCAGTTCTTC
TRBV9	TRBJ2-3	TRBD2	.	CASSVVGGGVTDTQYF	TGTGCCAGCAGCGTAGTAGGCGGGGGGGTCACAGATACGCAGTATTTT
TRBV29-1	TRBJ2-5	.	.	CSVERMGGSETQYF	TGCAGCGTTGAAAGGATGGGGGGAAGCGAGACCCAGTACTTC
TRBV19	TRBJ1-2	TRBD1	.	CASINDRDLYGYTF	TGTGCCAGTATCAATGACAGGGACCTGTATGGCTACACCTTC
TRBV28	TRBJ1-1	TRBD1	once	CASSPPGGMNTEAFF	TGTGCCAGCAGCCCTCCAGGGGGCATGAACACTGAAGCTTTCTTT
TRBV29-1	TRBJ1-1	.	.	CSVGRERGEAFF	TGCAGCGTTGGCAGGGAGAGGGGGGAAGCTTTCTTT
TRBV28	TRBJ1-1	.	.	CASSPPGQGTEAFF	TGTGCCAGCAGTCCCCCCGGGCAGGGGACTGAAGCTTTCTTT
TRBV6-1	TRBJ2-7	TRBD1	.	CASTPVGTGRYEQYF	TGTGCCAGCACCCCCGTAGGGACAGGGAGATACGAGCAGTACTTC
TRBV6-4	TRBJ2-3	TRBD2	.	CASSELAGVLSTQYF	TGTGCCAGCAGTGAACTAGCGGGAGTCCTTAGTACGCAGTATTTT
TRBV5-1	TRBJ1-1	.	.	CASSLFSAMNTEAFF	TGCGCCAGCAGCTTGTTCTCAGCGATGAACACTGAAGCTTTCTTT
TRBV19	TRBJ1-4	.	.	CASSMQGASNEKLFF	TGTGCCAGTAGTATGCAGGGTGCGTCTAATGAAAAACTGTTTTTT
TRBV15	TRBJ2-1	TRBD1	once	CATSRSRDRAGEQFF	TGTGCCACCAGCAGATCTCGGGACAGGGCAGGTGAGCAGTTCTTC
TRBV5-3	TRBJ1-5	.	.	CARSSETEDNQPQHF	TGTGCCAGAAGCTCGGAGACAGAGGATAATCAGCCCCAGCATTTT
TRBV30	TRBJ1-2	TRBD1	.	CAWKAGGVFVYGYTF	TGTGCCTGGAAGGCAGGGGGAGTTTTTGTTTATGGCTACACCTTC
TRBV11-2	TRBJ2-7	.	.	CAADGSSYEQYF	TGTGCTGCGGATGGTAGCTCCTACGAGCAGTACTTC
TRBV5-1	TRBJ2-1	TRBD2	.	CASSLLAGAYNEQFF	TGCGCCAGCAGTCTTCTAGCGGGAGCCTACAATGAGCAGTTCTTC
TRBV28	TRBJ1-2	.	.	CASSLYALFSGYGYTF	TGTGCCAGCAGTTTATATGCGCTATTTTCGGGATATGGCTACACCTTC
TRBV27	TRBJ1-6	.	.	CASSLSGTRPNSPLHF	TGTGCCAGCAGTTTATCAGGGACACGGCCAAATTCACCCCTCCACTTT
TRBV6-5	TRBJ1-2	.	.	CASSEQWQGSGYTF	TGTGCCAGCAGTGAACAGTGGCAGGGGTCTGGCTACACCTTC
TRBV7-9	TRBJ2-2	.	.	CASSLERGAGTGELFF	TGTGCCAGCAGCTTAGAACGGGGGGCAGGCACCGGGGAGCTGTTTTTT
TRBV5-4	TRBJ2-7	.	once	CASSLLGQSYEQYF	TGTGCCAGCAGCTTGCTAGGACAAAGCTACGAGCAGTACTTC
TRBV28	TRBJ1-5	.	.	CASSSTGSSNQPQHF	TGTGCCAGCAGTTCCACAGGGTCTAGCAATCAGCCCCAGCATTTT
TRBV5-1	TRBJ2-3	TRBD2	.	CASSLVPSGSPYF	TGCGCCAGCAGCTTGGTGCCTAGCGGGAGTCCGTATTTT
TRBV11-2	TRBJ2-1	TRBD2	.	CASTGTSGIYNEQFF	TGTGCCAGCACCGGGACTAGCGGGATCTACAATGAGCAGTTCTTC
TRBV9	TRBJ2-2	TRBD1	.	CASGRDRVGTGELFF	TGTGCCAGCGGCCGGGACAGGGTGGGGACCGGGGAGCTGTTTTTT